The 20 T cell receptor beta chains below come from one sample, sequenced in a study of Ad26.COV2.S vaccination and SARS-CoV-2 variants. The data were produced by immunoSEQ multiplex PCR, yet TCRdb's version contains in-frame clones alone and is incomplete. The table has roughly 350,000 clones, 88% seen once. Documented treatment: some 20 received Ad26.COV2.S at low or high dose, single or two shots; about 5 received placebo; per-sample allocation not given. The investigators took samples on day 63 after the first vaccine or placebo injection. This specimen was peripheral blood, taken in a trial of Ad26.COV2.S vaccine versus placebo. All receptors come from a person aged 18 to 59 who received the Ad26.COV2.S COVID-19 vaccine or a placebo.

The chain is built from TRBV19 and TRBJ2-7; the match to TRBD1 covers 8 bases. Germline V lookup: CDR1 LNHDA, CDR2 SQIVND (reference sequence). Losses at the gene ends were 7 bases for V and 2 bases for J; bases not matched to a gene: 7. The CDR3 has 14 amino acids. Here the CDR3 DNA reads TGTGCCAGTAAGAGGACAGGGATAACCTACGAGCAGTACTTC. This sequence encodes CASKRTGITYEQYF.

This chain joins TRBV30 and TRBJ2-7; TRBD2 aligns across 7 bases. There are 17 residues in the CDR3. J was trimmed by 0 bases and V by 5 bases; bases with no gene match: 16. Germline V gene sequence: CDR1 GTSNPN, CDR2 SVGIG (reference sequence). The CDR3 spells CAWSSSRLARASYEQYF. The CDR3 DNA follows: TGTGCCTGGTCTTCCTCCCGACTAGCCAGGGCCTCCTACGAGCAGTACTTC.

This clone was seen only a few times. This chain's CDR3 is CAISEGQGTEKLFF. The CDR3 nucleotides read TGTGCCATCAGTGAGGGCCAGGGCACTGAAAAACTGTTTTTT. This chain uses TRBV10-3 with TRBJ1-4; the D gene is possibly TRBD1 (5 bases). This CDR3 is 14 amino acids long. V was cut by 2 bases and J by 7 bases, with 11 bases left in between. The germline gives CDR1 ENHRY, CDR2 SYGVKD.

The genes are TRBV5-4 and TRBJ2-7, with 9 bases identical to TRBD1. Looked up from germline, CDR1 is SGHNT and CDR2 is YYREEE (reference sequence). The length of the CDR3 is 14 residues. J lost 3 bases, V lost 4 bases, and 5 bases had no gene match. The CDR3, as DNA: TGTGCCAGCAGCGAGGGACAGGGCCTCTACGAGCAGTACTTC. Encoded protein: CASSEGQGLYEQYF.

V is TRBV28 and J is TRBJ2-1; the D gene is possibly TRBD2 (8 bases). The germline gives CDR1 MDHEN, CDR2 SYDVKM. The CDR3 totals 16 residues. The ends were cut back, 7 bases at V and 7 bases at J, with 23 bases in the middle. The CDR3 DNA reads TGTGCCAGCACCACGTTCGGGGGGGGCAGGGGGAATGAGCAGTTCTTC. Translation gives CASTTFGGGRGNEQFF.

CDR3 nucleotide sequence: TGTGCCAGCAGAAATACAGGGAACACCATATATTTT. Its translation: CASRNTGNTIYF. This chain uses TRBV6-5 with TRBJ1-3, with D maybe TRBD1 (6 bases). Germline loops: CDR1 MNHEY, CDR2 SVGAGI. The length of the CDR3 is 12 residues. V shed 6 bases and J shed 7 bases, with 10 bases lying between them.

The chain is built from TRBV27 and TRBJ1-1; D uncertain. V was pared by 0 bases and J by 7 bases, with 9 bases between. Germline V lookup: CDR1 MNHEY, CDR2 SMNVEV (reference sequence). The CDR3 runs 13 residues. The CDR3 sequence is CASSLSLSSEAFF. The CDR3 DNA follows: TGTGCCAGCAGTTTATCTTTATCGAGTGAAGCTTTCTTT.

This clone was detected once. The J gene is TRBJ2-7, the V gene TRBV5-1; 10 bases are a match to TRBD1. Trimming cost V 4 bases and J 2 bases; bases outside gene matches: 12. The CDR3 totals 17 residues. Germline loops: CDR1 SGHRS, CDR2 YFSETQ. In DNA form, the CDR3 reads TGCGCCAGCAGCGCCTCCCGGGACAGGGGAAATCCCTACGAGCAGTACTTC. Its translation: CASSASRDRGNPYEQYF. Complete variable domain (other parts from reference TRBV5-1 and TRBJ2-7): KAGVTQTPRYLIKTRGQQVTLSCSPISGHRSVSWYQQTPGQGLQFLFEYFSETQRNKGNFPGRFSGRQFSNSRSEMNVSTLELGDSALYLCASSASRDRGNPYEQYFGPGTRLTVT.

The chain carries TRBV20-1 and TRBJ1-5, with TRBD1 identical over 8 bases. The germline CDR1 and CDR2 sequences are DFQATT and SNEGSKA (reference sequence). V lost 3 bases and J lost 5; bases outside the gene matches: 6. This CDR3 comprises 14 residues. CDR3 DNA sequence: TGCAGTGCTAGTTTTGGACAGGGCGATCAGCCCCAGCATTTT. It encodes CSASFGQGDQPQHF.

A note on this clone: Different DNA sequences within this sample yield the same CDR3. V gene TRBV27 combines with J gene TRBJ2-7; TRBD2 matches at 11 bases. The CDR3 runs to 17 residues. The V and J ends lost 8 bases and 1 base, in that order; junction bases with no gene match: 13. Per the germline V gene, CDR1 is MNHEY and CDR2 is SMNVEV (reference sequence). The CDR3 DNA reads TGTGCCAGCCGAACAACTCAGACTAGCGGGGATTCCTACGAGCAGTACTTC. Translating gives CASRTTQTSGDSYEQYF.

This chain connects TRBV7-3 to TRBJ2-2, with a weak D call TRBD1 (5 bases). The CDR3 totals 16 residues. Trimming removed 5 bases from V and 0 bases from J, with 13 bases in between. The germline V gene encodes CDR1 SGHTA and CDR2 FQGTGA. CDR3 region: CASSPLGQANTGELFF. Here the CDR3 DNA reads TGTGCCAGCAGCCCACTCGGACAAGCGAACACCGGGGAGCTGTTTTTT.

The CDR3 coding sequence is TGTGCCAGCAGTTTAAGTGCCCCCTACGAGCAGTACTTC. Its translation: CASSLSAPYEQYF. The chain employs TRBV12-3 or TRBV12-4 and TRBJ2-7; D not certain. This CDR3 has 13 amino acids. Deletions cut 2 bases from V and 2 bases from J, with 7 bases between.

J is TRBJ1-1 and V is TRBV6-5; D uncertain. Trimming cost V 7 bases and J 5 bases, with 14 bases left between them. Germline CDR1 is MNHEY and CDR2 is SVGAGI. The CDR3 loop spans 13 amino acids. The CDR3 spells CASMLLGATEAFF. The CDR3 bases are TGTGCCAGCATGTTGCTAGGTGCAACTGAAGCTTTCTTT.

The rearrangement joins TRBV24-1 to TRBJ2-2; D is unresolved. This CDR3 region has 14 residues. Per germline, CDR1 KGHDR and CDR2 SFDVKD. Trimming left V 6 bases short and J 4 bases short, with 11 bases between. The CDR3 region is CATSTGSTTGELFF. DNA of the CDR3: TGTGCCACCAGTACCGGGTCGACCACCGGGGAGCTGTTTTTT.

The V call is TRBV7-6, the J call TRBJ2-6; D gene uncertain. The V gene's germline CDR1 is SGHVS and CDR2 FNYEAQ. The CDR3 runs 15 residues. V lost 2 bases to trimming and J lost 1 base, with 6 bases between them. The DNA for the CDR3 is TGTGCCAGCAGCTTACTGAGTTCTGGGGCCAACGTCCTGACTTTC. Encoded protein: CASSLLSSGANVLTF.

The chain carries TRBV5-8 and TRBJ2-1; TRBD2 aligns across 7 bases. This CDR3 has 14 amino acids. Germline values: CDR1 SGHTS, CDR2 YDEGEE. Trimming at V came to 8 bases and at J to 4 bases, leaving 9 bases not matched to a gene. The CDR3 DNA reads TGTGCCAGAAGGGGAGGGGTGTGGTACAATGAGCAGTTCTTC. Translated: CARRGGVWYNEQFF. Looking up the rest from reference TRBV5-8 and TRBJ2-1 gives the full variable domain: EAGVTQSPTHLIKTRGQQATLRCSPISGHTSVYWYQQALGLGLQFLLWYDEGEERNRGNFPPRFSGRQFPNYSSELNVNALELEDSALYLCARRGGVWYNEQFFGPGTRLTVL.

J is TRBJ1-6 and V is TRBV11-2; possibly TRBD1 for D (6 bases). Germline-derived CDR1 and CDR2 are SGHAT and FQNNGV. This CDR3 is built from 15 residues. Between the trimmed V and J ends, which lost 5 bases and 10 bases, there was a span of 18 bases. The CDR3 DNA reads TGTGCCAGCAGCCCCCGGACAGACCGTTCATCACCCCTCCACTTT. It codes for CASSPRTDRSSPLHF.

The genes are TRBV6-5 and TRBJ1-2; the match to TRBD1 covers 9 bases. Germline-derived CDR1 and CDR2 are MNHEY and SVGAGI. V lost 2 bases to trimming and J lost 2 bases; unmatched junction nucleotides: 6. This CDR3 region has 16 residues. CDR3 DNA sequence: TGTGCCAGCAGTTACCAGGGGGGGACAGGGAACTATGGCTACACCTTC. It yields the protein CASSYQGGTGNYGYTF.

In this sample, this clone turned up a few times. J is TRBJ2-5 and V is TRBV6-5; D is unresolved. This CDR3 has 10 residues. CDR1 is MNHEY and CDR2 is SVGAGI in the germline V gene. V gave up 4 bases and J gave up 4 bases, with 1 base separating them. The CDR3 nucleotides read TGTGCCAGCAGTTTAGAGACCCAGTACTTC. Protein: CASSLETQYF.

The chain combines TRBV19 with TRBJ2-2; 8 bases are shared with TRBD2. V was pared by 4 bases and J by 2 bases, with 3 bases of the junction left unmatched. This CDR3 region has 15 residues. Germline V lookup: CDR1 LNHDA, CDR2 SQIVND (reference sequence). In DNA form, the CDR3 reads TGTGCCAGTAGTACCCGGGGGGGAAACACCGGGGAGCTGTTTTTT. Amino acids: CASSTRGGNTGELFF.